The rows below give T cell receptor beta chains drawn from one sample of a study of beta chain features in type 1 diabetes. Repertoires were generated with immunoSEQ multiplex PCR, while TCRdb's copy carries only in-frame clones and drops some. The sample lists 600,000 to 700,000 clones, around an eighth seen once, with around 0.12% in the top ten. The specimen sequenced was naive CD4+ T cells from blood. Receptors originate from a man aged 30 to 39 with type 1 diabetes. The CDR3 runs from the conserved cysteine through the conserved F or W. Each record gives: clone size, J gene, V gene, D gene, CDR3 length, CDR3 DNA, CDR3 protein. The D gene is left open where the match is weak. Expanded clones are given a class, and other clones once, few, many or no size at all.

few | TRBJ1-2 | TRBV19 | NA | 15 | TGTGCCAGTAGTACCACCGGACAGCCTAACTATGGCTACACCTTC | CASSTTGQPNYGYTF
few | TRBJ2-7 | TRBV29-1 | TRBD1 | 15 | TGCAGCGTTGCGGTCCCGGGACAGATGCATTACGAGCAGTACTTC | CSVAVPGQMHYEQYF
NA | TRBJ2-6 | TRBV11-2 | NA | 15 | TGTGCCAGCACCCCCCTCGGATCTGGGGCCAACGTCCTGACTTTC | CASTPLGSGANVLTF
NA | TRBJ1-2 | TRBV2 | NA | 14 | TGTGCCAGCAGACTAAAGCAGGGTACCTATGGCTACACCTTC | CASRLKQGTYGYTF
NA | TRBJ2-7 | TRBV9 | NA | 14 | TGTGCCAGCAGCGTATCCGGTGCCTCCTACGAGCAGTACTTC | CASSVSGASYEQYF
NA | TRBJ1-3 | TRBV30 | NA | 14 | TGTGCCTGGAATGCTGGGGGCTTGTGGAACACCATATATTTT | CAWNAGGLWNTIYF
NA | TRBJ1-2 | TRBV7-3 | NA | 10 | TGTGCCAGCATCTACCGGGGCTACACCTTC | CASIYRGYTF
NA | TRBJ1-2 | TRBV15 | TRBD1 | 18 | TGTGCCACCAGCGGTTTTTCAGACAGGGAGATAAAGAACTATGGCTACACCTTC | CATSGFSDREIKNYGYTF
NA | TRBJ1-5 | TRBV7-2 | TRBD1 | 14 | TGTGCCAGCAGCAGAGGACAGGGGTCTCAGCCCCAGCATTTT | CASSRGQGSQPQHF
few | TRBJ2-5 | TRBV7-2 | NA | 13 | TGTGCCAGCAGCTTTGGGGGAGCAGAGACCCAGTACTTC | CASSFGGAETQYF
NA | TRBJ2-3 | TRBV7-6 | NA | 14 | TGTGCCAGCAGCCACGGACTCGTCACAGATACGCAGTATTTT | CASSHGLVTDTQYF
NA | TRBJ1-1 | TRBV10-3 | NA | 14 | TGTGCCATCAGTGAGTCGACAGTGAACACTGAAGCTTTCTTT | CAISESTVNTEAFF
few | TRBJ2-6 | TRBV11-2 | NA | 16 | TGTGCCAGCAGCGGAGGCAGCAACTCTGGGGCCAACGTCCTGACTTTC | CASSGGSNSGANVLTF
NA | TRBJ2-6 | TRBV7-2 | NA | 15 | TGTGCCAGCAGCTCCGGGAGCTCTGGGGCCAACGTCCTGACTTTC | CASSSGSSGANVLTF
few | TRBJ2-3 | TRBV7-9 | TRBD1 | 16 | TGTGCCAGCAGCTCCTTCAGGGGGCCCCCTGCAGATACGCAGTATTTT | CASSSFRGPPADTQYF
few | TRBJ2-4 | TRBV6-5 | NA | 13 | TGTGCCAGCACCGATTTAGCCAAAAACATTCAGTACTTC | CASTDLAKNIQYF
few | TRBJ1-2 | TRBV7-9 | TRBD1 | 13 | TGTGCCAGCAGCTCGGACAGGGTCGGAGGCTACACCTTC | CASSSDRVGGYTF
NA | TRBJ2-7 | TRBV18 | TRBD2 | 13 | TGTGCCAGCTCACCGCGGGGGAGGTACGAGCAGTACTTC | CASSPRGRYEQYF
NA | TRBJ2-5 | TRBV7-8 | TRBD1 | 15 | TGTGCCAGCAGCTCAAAGGGACAGGGACAAGAGACCCAGTACTTC | CASSSKGQGQETQYF
few | TRBJ2-7 | TRBV7-9 | TRBD1 | 14 | TGTGCCAGCAGCCCGGGACAGGGAATGAACGAGCAGTACTTC | CASSPGQGMNEQYF
few | TRBJ2-7 | TRBV19 | TRBD2 | 14 | TGTGCCAGTACCCCCGGGGGGAGCTCCTACGAGCAGTACTTC | CASTPGGSSYEQYF
few | TRBJ2-1 | TRBV6-5 | TRBD1 | 15 | TGTGCCAGCAGTAAAGGACAGGGGGGTCGGAATGAGCAGTTCTTC | CASSKGQGGRNEQFF